This T cell receptor beta chain is from a study of blood T cell repertoires in COVID-19. Whole-study context: In each case, the material was cDNA or gDNA derived from T cells, B-cell-depleted T cells, or PBMCs.

The CDR3 has 14 residues. V trimming: 8 bases; J trimming: 7 bases; junction bases outside the gene matches: 11. Germline CDR1 LGHDT, CDR2 YNNKEL (reference sequence). Authors' processing steps: By means of reference gene primer amplification, nucleated cell counts were estimated. Libraries were prepared by immunoSEQ multiplex PCR; TCRdb keeps only in-frame clonotypes and omits some of them. V and J calls plus clone size are reproduced from that table; the DNA served to infer D and trimming. The table lists 97,000 or so clones, about four fifths of them singletons. Sequencing input: peripheral blood. The sequence derives from a woman at least 80 years old with active or convalescent COVID-19. The chain links TRBV3-1 (or the pseudogene TRBV3-2) to TRBJ2-1; 7 bases agree with TRBD2. The chain's CDR3 is CASRLRGSSNEQFF. The CDR3 DNA sequence: TGTGCCAGCCGCCTTCGCGGGAGTAGTAATGAGCAGTTCTTC.